A selection of T cell receptor beta chains follows, all from one sample in a study of Graves' ophthalmopathy and Graves' hyperthyroidism. MiXCR, run by TCRdb on the multiplex PCR reads, gives a single entry per CDR3 protein. The sample yields approximately 640,000 distinct CDR3 sequences, roughly 41% seen once. What was sequenced was peripheral blood. The receptors derive from an adult man with Graves' ophthalmopathy. CDR3s include the opening cysteine and the closing phenylalanine or tryptophan. D genes are given only for firm matches. Some rows have no size entry. The others give once, few or many, or a class for an expanded clone.

v_call	cdr3_length	clone_size	d_call	j_call	cdr3_aa	cdr3_nt
TRBV7-8	15	many	TRBD1	TRBJ2-7	CASSFPPGQGYEQYF	TGTGCCAGCAGTTTTCCCCCGGGACAGGGATACGAGCAGTACTTC
TRBV20-1	14	.	.	TRBJ1-4	CSAREGATNEKLFF	TGCAGTGCTAGAGAGGGTGCAACTAATGAAAAACTGTTTTTT
TRBV29-1	15	many	.	TRBJ1-4	CSVVIVGAANEKLFF	TGCAGCGTTGTTATAGTAGGAGCGGCTAATGAAAAACTGTTTTTT
TRBV6-6	12	many	TRBD1	TRBJ1-1	CASSAQGQGRIF	TGTGCCAGCAGTGCTCAGGGACAGGGAAGAATCTTT
TRBV29-1	18	once	.	TRBJ1-4	CSVPGDYRAGATNEKLFF	TGCAGCGTCCCGGGCGACTACAGGGCTGGGGCAACTAATGAAAAACTGTTTTTT
TRBV19	15	many	.	TRBJ1-3	CASTWGPISGNTIYF	TGTGCCAGTACGTGGGGCCCCATCTCTGGAAACACCATATATTTT
TRBV20-1	12	many	.	TRBJ2-5	CSASGPQETQYF	TGCAGTGCTTCGGGCCCCCAAGAGACCCAGTACTTC
TRBV19	15	many	TRBD1	TRBJ2-2	CASSNPDRGTGELFF	TGTGCCAGTAGTAACCCGGACAGGGGTACCGGGGAGCTGTTTTTT
TRBV7-9	18	many	TRBD1	TRBJ1-1	CASSSPPGQSMSNTEAFF	TGTGCCAGCAGCTCACCACCGGGACAGAGTATGTCGAACACTGAAGCTTTCTTT
TRBV27	15	many	TRBD1	TRBJ1-6	CASSFLTGRDSPLHF	TGTGCCAGCAGTTTCCTGACAGGGAGGGATTCACCCCTCCACTTT
TRBV10-3	16	.	TRBD1	TRBJ1-6	CAISEGQGLRDSPLHF	TGTGCCATCAGTGAGGGACAGGGACTGAGGGATTCACCCCTCCACTTT
TRBV19	15	.	.	TRBJ1-4	CASSSRGAANEKLFF	TGTGCCAGTAGTTCAAGGGGTGCGGCTAATGAAAAACTGTTTTTT
TRBV14	14	once	.	TRBJ2-5	CASLGQGLQETQYF	TGTGCCAGCTTAGGCCAGGGGCTACAAGAGACCCAGTACTTC
TRBV7-8	18	many	.	TRBJ1-4	CASSLDRRSWHTNEKLFF	TGTGCCAGCAGCTTAGACCGACGAAGTTGGCACACTAATGAAAAACTGTTTTTT
TRBV2	12	.	.	TRBJ1-2	CASSERELGNTF	TGTGCCAGCAGTGAACGGGAGCTCGGAAACACCTTC
TRBV7-9	14	many	.	TRBJ2-7	CASSFEGRRYEQYF	TGTGCCAGCAGCTTTGAAGGGAGGCGCTACGAGCAGTACTTC
TRBV12-3/TRBV12-4	17	few	.	TRBJ1-1	CASSPVGRTHVWTEAFF	TGTGCCAGCAGCCCCGTAGGGAGAACCCATGTGTGGACTGAAGCTTTCTTT
TRBV9	14	many	.	TRBJ1-6	CASSVAWGNSPLHF	TGTGCCAGCAGCGTAGCTTGGGGTAATTCACCCCTCCACTTT
TRBV3-1	12	many	.	TRBJ2-5	CASSQDSKPQYF	TGTGCCAGCAGCCAAGATTCGAAGCCCCAGTACTTC
TRBV20-1	12	few	TRBD2	TRBJ2-5	CSAAGGQEAQYF	TGCAGTGCTGCGGGGGGGCAGGAGGCCCAGTACTTC
TRBV7-9	15	.	TRBD1	TRBJ1-2	CAWTRLDRGRKGYTF	TGTGCCTGGACTCGACTTGACAGGGGCAGGAAGGGCTACACCTTC
TRBV7-9	17	few	.	TRBJ1-1	CASNPGVRNLWGTEAFF	TGTGCCAGCAACCCGGGGGTCCGGAACCTCTGGGGCACTGAAGCTTTCTTT